This TCR beta chain was sequenced for a study of T cell responses to AZD1222 COVID-19 vaccine. The length of the CDR3 is 13 residues. CDR1 is MDHEN and CDR2 is SYDVKM in the germline V gene. V shed 8 bases and J shed 7 bases, with 17 bases lying between them. Clones were sequenced by immunoSEQ multiplex PCR, and TCRdb holds only the in-frame ones, with some missing. In the table there are approximately 180,000 clones, approximately 86% of which are singletons. The source was peripheral blood, collected on day 0 of AZD1222 vaccination. V gene TRBV28 combines with J gene TRBJ1-2, with D possibly being TRBD1 (6 bases). This receptor was identified in an adult in good health. CDR3 DNA: TGTGCCAGCGCAACGGGGGGCAGGGTTGGCTACACCTTC. This translates into CASATGGRVGYTF.